These 4 T cell receptor beta chains came from one sample sequenced in a study of cytomegalovirus exposure and HLA in healthy donors. Amplification used 60 Vbeta primers and 13 Jbeta primers. Using immunoSEQ multiplex PCR, the repertoire was profiled, and TCRdb retains in-frame clones only, with some absent. The repertoire holds under 200,000 clones, with approximately 71% as singletons. Sequencing was done on a sample of PBMCs. The receptors were gathered from a woman aged 18-35 years in good health and CMV-seropositive.

This sequence joins TRBV2 and TRBJ1-1; D is perhaps TRBD1 (5 bases). This CDR3 is 14 amino acids long. The germline V and J ends were trimmed by 3 bases and 1 base, with 9 bases remaining between them. Germline CDR1 SNHLY, CDR2 FYNNEI. CDR3 coding DNA: TGTGCCAGCAGTGACAGGGTGGGGAACACTGAAGCTTTCTTT. The encoded protein is CASSDRVGNTEAFF. The full variable domain, rest sourced from reference TRBV2 and TRBJ1-1, is EPEVTQTPSHQVTQMGQEVILRCVPISNHLYFYWYRQILGQKVEFLVSFYNNEISEKSEIFDDQFSVERPDGSNFTLKIRSTKLEDSAMYFCASSDRVGNTEAFFGQGTRLTVV.

This sequence joins TRBV15 and TRBJ1-5; tentative D call: TRBD1 (6 bases). V lost 4 bases and J 6 bases, leaving 19 bases between the germline ends. Germline V CDR1 and CDR2: LNHNV, YYDKDF (reference sequence). The CDR3 is 16 amino acids. CDR3 sequence (DNA): TGTGCCACCAGCACCCAAAAAAGTCTACAGGGTCAGCCCCAGCATTTT. Residues: CATSTQKSLQGQPQHF.

This clone showed up just once. The chain combines TRBV7-6 with TRBJ2-5; a weak D match, TRBD1 (6 bases). TRBJ2-7 explains the end of the DNA better; the J call may be wrong. CDR3 length: 12 residues. Germline V CDR1 and CDR2: SGHVS, FNYEAQ. The CDR3 loop is CASSSGAYEQYF. CDR3 nucleotides: TGTGCCAGCAGCTCAGGGGCCTACGAGCAGTACTTC.

This clone turned up a few times. The rearrangement uses TRBV7-9 and TRBJ2-3, with 12 bases matching TRBD2. The germline gives CDR1 SEHNR, CDR2 FQNEAQ (reference sequence). The CDR3 loop spans 16 amino acids. Trimming at V came to 5 bases and at J to 6 bases, leaving 9 bases not matched to a gene. The chain's CDR3 is CASSTLLAGGADTQYF. As DNA, the CDR3 is TGTGCCAGCAGCACCCTACTAGCGGGAGGAGCGGATACGCAGTATTTT.